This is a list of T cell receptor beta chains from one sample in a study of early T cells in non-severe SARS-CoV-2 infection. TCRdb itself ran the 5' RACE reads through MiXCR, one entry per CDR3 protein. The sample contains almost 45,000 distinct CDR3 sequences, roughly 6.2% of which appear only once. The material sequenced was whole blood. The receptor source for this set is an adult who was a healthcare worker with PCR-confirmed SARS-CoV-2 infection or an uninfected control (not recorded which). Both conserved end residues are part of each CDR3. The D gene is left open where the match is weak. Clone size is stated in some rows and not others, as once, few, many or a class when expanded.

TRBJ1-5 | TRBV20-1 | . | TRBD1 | TGCAGTGCGATCGAGGACAGGGTAATTCAGCCCCAGCATTTT | CSAIEDRVIQPQHF
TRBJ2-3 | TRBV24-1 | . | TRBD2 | TGTGCCACCGGGCAGGGGACTAGTAAAACAGATACGCAGTATTTT | CATGQGTSKTDTQYF
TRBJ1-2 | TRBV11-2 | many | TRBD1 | TGTGCCAGCAGCTTTCACAGGGGCGGCTACACCTTC | CASSFHRGGYTF
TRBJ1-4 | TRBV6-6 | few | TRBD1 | TGTGCCAGCAATGTCCTTGGACAGGGGGAAGGAAAACTGTTTTTT | CASNVLGQGEGKLFF
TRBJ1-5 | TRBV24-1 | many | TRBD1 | TGTGCCACCAGTGCGGACAGGCCCCTAAGCAATCAGCCCCAGCATTTT | CATSADRPLSNQPQHF
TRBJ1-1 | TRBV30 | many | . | TGTGCCTGGAGAGCGGCCGCTGGAAACACTGAAGCTTTCTTT | CAWRAAAGNTEAFF
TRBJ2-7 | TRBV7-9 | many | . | TGTGCCAGCAGCCCTGACAGGTCCTCCCCCTACGAGCAGTACTTC | CASSPDRSSPYEQYF
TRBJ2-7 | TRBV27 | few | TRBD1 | TGTGCCAGCAGCTTGACAGGGATTTCCTCCTACGAGCAGTACTTC | CASSLTGISSYEQYF
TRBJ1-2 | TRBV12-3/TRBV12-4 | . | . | TGTGCCAGCACCCTACGGGGCGGCTATGGCTACACCTTC | CASTLRGGYGYTF
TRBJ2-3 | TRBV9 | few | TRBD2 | TGTGCCAGCAGCGTAGGATTAGCGGGGGGCCTCACAGATACGCAGTATTTT | CASSVGLAGGLTDTQYF
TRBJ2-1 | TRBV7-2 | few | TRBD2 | TGTGCCAGCAGCCCCCGGACTAGCGATGATGAGCAGTTCTTC | CASSPRTSDDEQFF
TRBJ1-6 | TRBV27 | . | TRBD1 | TGTGCCACCCACAGGGGGCCTGGTAATTCACCCCTCCACTTT | CATHRGPGNSPLHF
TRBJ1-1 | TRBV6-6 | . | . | TGTGCCAGCAGTTACTCGGAGAGTCTTGAAGCTTTCTTT | CASSYSESLEAFF
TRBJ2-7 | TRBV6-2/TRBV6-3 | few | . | TGTGCCAGCAGTGACGCATCCGTCTACGAGCAGTACTTC | CASSDASVYEQYF
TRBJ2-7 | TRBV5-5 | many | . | TGTGCCAGCAGCTTGACCCCCCTGGAGTTTCCTAGCTCCTACGAGCAGTACTTC | CASSLTPLEFPSSYEQYF
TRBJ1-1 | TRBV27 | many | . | TGTGCCAGCAGTCTTAGGTGGAACACTGAAGCTTTCTTT | CASSLRWNTEAFF
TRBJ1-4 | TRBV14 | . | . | TGTGCCAGCAGCCGAGACGATGAAAAACTGTTTTTT | CASSRDDEKLFF
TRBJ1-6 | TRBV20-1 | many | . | TGCAGTGCTAGAGATCAGGGAATGAAATCACCCCTCCACTTT | CSARDQGMKSPLHF
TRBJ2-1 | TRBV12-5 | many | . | TGTGCTAGTGGTTTGGTACTTGGGGACCCTAACGGCAATGAGCAGTTCTTC | CASGLVLGDPNGNEQFF
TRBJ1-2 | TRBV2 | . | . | TGTGCCAGCAGTGAAGCGCTGTGGAACGTCTTC | CASSEALWNVF
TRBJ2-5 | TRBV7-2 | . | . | TGTGCCAGCAGCTTAAATTTCGCCGCACTCGGGACCCAGTACTTC | CASSLNFAALGTQYF
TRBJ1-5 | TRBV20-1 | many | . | TGCAGTGCTATCGAATGGACGGGACTTGATCAGCCCCAGCATTTT | CSAIEWTGLDQPQHF
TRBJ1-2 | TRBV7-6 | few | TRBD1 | TGTGCCAGCAGCTTAGGACAGGGATTAAACTATGGCTACACCTTC | CASSLGQGLNYGYTF
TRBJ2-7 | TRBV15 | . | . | TGTGCCACCAGCAGAGATCTAGGGAAAACAGCCTACGAGCAGTACTTC | CATSRDLGKTAYEQYF
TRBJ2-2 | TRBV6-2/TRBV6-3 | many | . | TGTGCCAGCAGTTACCAGGACACCTACACCGGGGAGCTGTTTTTT | CASSYQDTYTGELFF
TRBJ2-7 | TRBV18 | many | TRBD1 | TGTGCCAGCTCACCACCGAACAGGGGGGTGGACGAGCAGTACTTC | CASSPPNRGVDEQYF
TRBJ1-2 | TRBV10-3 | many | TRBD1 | TGTGCCATCAGTGACGGGGACAGGGGGTGGAGGACGAACTATGGCTACACCTTC | CAISDGDRGWRTNYGYTF
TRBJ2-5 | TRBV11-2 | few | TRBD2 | TGTGCCAGCAGCTTAAGACTAGCGGGGCAAGAGACCCAGTACTTC | CASSLRLAGQETQYF
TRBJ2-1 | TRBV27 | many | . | TGTGCCAGCAGTGAGGACGGCTACAATGAGCAGTTCTTC | CASSEDGYNEQFF
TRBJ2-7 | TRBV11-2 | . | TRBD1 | TGTGCCAGCAGCTTCAGACAGGGCTCCTACGAGCAGTACTTC | CASSFRQGSYEQYF
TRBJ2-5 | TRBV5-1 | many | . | TGCGCCAGCAGCCCCGGAGTGCTAGTTAAAGAGACCCAGTACTTC | CASSPGVLVKETQYF
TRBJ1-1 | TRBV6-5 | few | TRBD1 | TGTGCCAGCAGTCGGGGACAGGGGGTTAACACTGAAGCTTTCTTT | CASSRGQGVNTEAFF
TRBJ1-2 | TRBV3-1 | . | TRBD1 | TGTGCCAGCAGCCGGGACAGTCGGGGAGGCTACACCTTC | CASSRDSRGGYTF
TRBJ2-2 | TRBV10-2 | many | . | TGCGCCAGCAAAATCACCGGGACGGGGAACACCGGGGAGCTGTTTTTT | CASKITGTGNTGELFF
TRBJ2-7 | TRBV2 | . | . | TGTGCCAGCAGTGTACGAGGGGAGAGCGAGCAGTACTTC | CASSVRGESEQYF
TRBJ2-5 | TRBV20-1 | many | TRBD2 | TGCAGTGCTTATTCGGGACTAGCGGGGTACCAAGAGACCCAGTACTTC | CSAYSGLAGYQETQYF
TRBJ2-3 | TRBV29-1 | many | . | TGCAGCGTTGACGGGGGAGGTCTAGGAGATACGCAGTATTTT | CSVDGGGLGDTQYF
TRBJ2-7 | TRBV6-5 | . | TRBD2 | TGTGCCAGCAGCCTAGCGGGGGGACCCTACGAGCAGTACTTC | CASSLAGGPYEQYF
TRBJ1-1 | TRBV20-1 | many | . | TGCAGTGCTAGAGTCCAGAACACTGAAGCTTTCTTT | CSARVQNTEAFF
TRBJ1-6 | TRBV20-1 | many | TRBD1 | TGCAGTGCTAGTGCGGAGGACAGGCCAAATTCACCCCTCCACTTT | CSASAEDRPNSPLHF
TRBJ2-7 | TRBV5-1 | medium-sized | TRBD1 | TGTGCCAGCAGCTCCGGACAGGGGGCGTACGAGCAGTACTTC | CASSSGQGAYEQYF